This record concerns one T cell receptor (beta chain) sequence. From the 5' RACE reads, TCRdb called clonotypes with MiXCR, one entry per CDR3 protein. This table holds about 320,000 distinct CDR3 sequences, roughly an eighth found once. The data were obtained in a study of T-cell memory formation after mild COVID-19. Germline V lookup: CDR1 SGHRS, CDR2 YFSETQ. This CDR3 is 15 amino acids long. Trimming pared 5 bases from V and 4 bases from J, leaving 16 bases between. The material sequenced was PBMCs or a T cell subset sorted from them (not recorded which). The receptor comes from a man between 18 and 35 years old who had mild COVID-19 (a few samples of this study predate the infection). Cell type and time point are not known. The chain has TRBV5-1 and TRBJ1-5; unclear D gene. CDR3 loop: CASRSTGEGNQPQHF. CDR3 coding DNA: TGCGCCAGCAGATCGACCGGGGAAGGAAATCAGCCCCAGCATTTT.